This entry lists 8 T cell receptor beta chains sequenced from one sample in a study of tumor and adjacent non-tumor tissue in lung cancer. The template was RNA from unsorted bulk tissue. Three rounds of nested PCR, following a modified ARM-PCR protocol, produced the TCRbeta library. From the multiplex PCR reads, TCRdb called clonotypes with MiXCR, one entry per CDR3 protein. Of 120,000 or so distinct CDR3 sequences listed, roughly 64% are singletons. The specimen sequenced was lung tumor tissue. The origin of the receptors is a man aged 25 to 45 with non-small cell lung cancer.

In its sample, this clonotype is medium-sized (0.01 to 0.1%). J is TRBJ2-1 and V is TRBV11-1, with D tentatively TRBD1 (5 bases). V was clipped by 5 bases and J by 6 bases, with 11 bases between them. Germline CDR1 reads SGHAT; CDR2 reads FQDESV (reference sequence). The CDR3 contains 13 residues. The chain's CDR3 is CASSLGAANEQFF. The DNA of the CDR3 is TGTGCCAGCAGCCTAGGGGCTGCCAATGAGCAGTTCTTC.

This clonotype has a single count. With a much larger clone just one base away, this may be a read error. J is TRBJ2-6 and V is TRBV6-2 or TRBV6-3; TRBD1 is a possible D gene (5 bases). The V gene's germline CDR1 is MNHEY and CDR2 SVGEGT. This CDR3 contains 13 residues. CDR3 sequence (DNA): TGTGCCAGCCAGGCATCTGGGGCCAACTTCCTGACTTTC. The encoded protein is CASQASGANFLTF.

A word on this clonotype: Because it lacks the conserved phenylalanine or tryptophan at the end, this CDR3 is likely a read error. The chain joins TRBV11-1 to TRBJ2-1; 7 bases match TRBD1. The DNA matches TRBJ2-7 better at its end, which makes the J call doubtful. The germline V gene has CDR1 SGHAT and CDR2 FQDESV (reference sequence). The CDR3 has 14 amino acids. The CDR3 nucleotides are TGTGCCAGCAGCCTCGGGACAGTGGTCTATGAGCAGTACTTA. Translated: CASSLGTVVYEQYL.

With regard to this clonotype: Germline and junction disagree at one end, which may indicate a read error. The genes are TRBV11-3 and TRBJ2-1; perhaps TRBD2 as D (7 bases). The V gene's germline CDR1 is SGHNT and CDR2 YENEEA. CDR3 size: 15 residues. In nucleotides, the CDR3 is TGTGCCAGCAGCTTAGCTGGGGGGGACGGGGGCGAGCTGTTCTTC. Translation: CASSLAGGDGGELFF. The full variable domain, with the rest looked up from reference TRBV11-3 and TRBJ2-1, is EAGVVQSPRYKIIEKKQPVAFWCNPISGHNTLYWYLQNLGQGPELLIRYENEEAVDDSQLPKDRFSAERLKGVDSTLKIQPAELGDSAVYLCASSLAGGDGGELFFGPGTRLTVL.

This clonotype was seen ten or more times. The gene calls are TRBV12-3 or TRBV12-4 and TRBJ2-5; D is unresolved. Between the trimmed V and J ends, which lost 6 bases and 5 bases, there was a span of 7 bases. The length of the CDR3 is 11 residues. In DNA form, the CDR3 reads TGTGCCAGCAGCTTGACTGAGACCCAGTACTTC. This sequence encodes CASSLTETQYF.

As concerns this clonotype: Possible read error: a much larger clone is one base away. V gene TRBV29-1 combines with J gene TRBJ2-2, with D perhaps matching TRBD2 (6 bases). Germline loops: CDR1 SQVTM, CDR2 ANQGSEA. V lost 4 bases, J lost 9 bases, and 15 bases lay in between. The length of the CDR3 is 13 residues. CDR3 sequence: CSVVMGGAWELFF. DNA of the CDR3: TGCAGCGTTGTGATGGGAGGCGCCTGGGAGCTGTTTTTT.

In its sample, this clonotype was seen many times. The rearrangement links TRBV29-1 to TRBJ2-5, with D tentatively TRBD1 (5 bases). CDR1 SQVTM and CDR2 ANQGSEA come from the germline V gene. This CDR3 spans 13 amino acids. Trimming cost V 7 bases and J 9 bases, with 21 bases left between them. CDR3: CSANRPSGRAQYF. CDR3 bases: TGCAGCGCCAACAGGCCGTCCGGAAGGGCCCAGTACTTC.

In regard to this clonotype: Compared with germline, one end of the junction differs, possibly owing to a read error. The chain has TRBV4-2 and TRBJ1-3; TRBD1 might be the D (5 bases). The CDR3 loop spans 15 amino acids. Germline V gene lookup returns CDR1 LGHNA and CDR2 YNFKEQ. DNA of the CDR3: TGTGCCGGCAGCCCCCTCGGGGGGACTGGAAACACCATATATTTT. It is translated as CAGSPLGGTGNTIYF.